The sequence of this T cell receptor (beta chain) was determined in a study of shared clonotypes between healthy human individuals. Study overall: Samples came from a couple of female and a few male donors aged 18 to 49. Regarding the study as a whole: Non-shared clonotypes were found to have lower generation probabilities than the clonotypes that were shared by all four of the sorted-subset donors. Among a handful of donors, 4.5% to 5.5% of naive CD4 clonotypes were found in common.

The CDR3 runs to 14 residues. The germline V and J ends were trimmed by 2 bases and 6 bases, with 13 bases remaining between them. From germline, CDR1 is MDHEN and CDR2 SYDVKM. Several immunoSEQ 96-well plates shared each subset's DNA, each plate a replicate. Profiled with immunoSEQ multiplex PCR; TCRdb holds only in-frame clones, not every one. This table has fewer than 700,000 clones, 85% to 95% appearing once. Naivety among CD8 cells was defined by CD45RO negativity and positive CCR7 selection, thereby excluding terminally differentiated effector memory CD45RA+ cells. Comments on this clone: Its antigen is unidentified.

The origin of this receptor is a woman aged 25 to 45 in good health. V is TRBV28 and J is TRBJ1-2; D gene ambiguous. The sample taken for sequencing was naive CD8+ T cells sorted from blood. The CDR3 region is CASSLVRVSHGYTF. DNA for the CDR3: TGTGCCAGCAGTTTAGTCCGCGTGTCTCATGGCTACACCTTC.